This TCR beta chain was found in a study of shared clonotypes between healthy human individuals. Findings and caveats of the study: Clonotypes that were shared across a handful of donors made up around 5% of naive CD4 clonotypes. Researchers found naive subsets generally carried larger estimated richness than memory subsets.

Positively selected for CCR7, the CD45RO-negative cells used as naive CD8 cells excluded terminally differentiated effector memory CD45RA+ cells. Healthy and HIV-negative, the adult donors had no recent acute infections or vaccinations. Donors, without exception, were Caucasian adults residing in Nashville, Tennessee. On this clone: Its target is not known.

TCRdb's copy holds only in-frame clones and misses some; the assay was immunoSEQ multiplex PCR. The profile shows about 580,000 clones, 95% to 98% of them singletons. Trimming at V came to 0 bases and at J to 5 bases, leaving 9 bases not matched to a gene. The germline V gene encodes CDR1 SEHNR and CDR2 FQNEAQ (reference sequence). This CDR3 spans 16 amino acids. The gene calls are TRBV7-9 and TRBJ2-5; TRBD2 matches at 7 bases. This TCR derives from a man aged 25-40 years in good health. Sequencing was performed on naive CD8+ T cells sorted from blood. CDR3 bases: TGTGCCAGCAGCTTAGCGCAGTCGGGAGGCGGGGAGACCCAGTACTTC. This sequence encodes CASSLAQSGGGETQYF. Using reference TRBV7-9 and TRBJ2-5 for the parts outside the CDR3, the full variable domain is DTGVSQNPRHKITKRGQNVTFRCDPISEHNRLYWYRQTLGQGPEFLTYFQNEAQLEKSRLLSDRFSAERPKGSFSTLEIQRTEQGDSAMYLCASSLAQSGGGETQYFGPGTRLLVL.